This entry is about one T cell receptor (beta chain). The data stem from a study of early T cells in non-severe SARS-CoV-2 infection. Study context: Unsorted whole blood bulk RNA was sequenced, with unpaired chains.

cDNA molecules, individually, were tagged with unique molecular identifiers. TCRdb fed the 5' RACE reads into MiXCR, producing one record per CDR3 protein. The profile covers 70,000 or so distinct CDR3 sequences, with about 12% appearing a single time and around 1.7% taken by the ten largest. The CDR3 contains 15 residues. Deletions cut 6 bases from V and 5 bases from J, with 17 bases between. The sequencing sample was made of whole blood. J is TRBJ2-1 and V is TRBV12-3 or TRBV12-4; D perhaps matches TRBD2 (5 bases). This clonotype was sampled from an adult who was a healthcare worker with PCR-confirmed SARS-CoV-2 infection or an uninfected control (not recorded which). CDR3 bases: TGTGCCAGCAGCCTCATGGCTAGCCGAAACAATGAGCAGTTCTTC. Its protein is CASSLMASRNNEQFF.